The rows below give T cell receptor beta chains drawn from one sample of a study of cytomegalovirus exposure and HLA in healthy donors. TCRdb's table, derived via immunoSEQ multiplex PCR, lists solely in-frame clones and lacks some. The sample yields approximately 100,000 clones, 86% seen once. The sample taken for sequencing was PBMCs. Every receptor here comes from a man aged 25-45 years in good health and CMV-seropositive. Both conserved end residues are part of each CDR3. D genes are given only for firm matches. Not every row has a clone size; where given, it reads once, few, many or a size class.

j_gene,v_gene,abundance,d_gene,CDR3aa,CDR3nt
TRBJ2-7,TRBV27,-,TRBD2,CASSFRAGEIGLYEQYF,TGTGCCAGCAGTTTCCGAGCGGGAGAAATTGGTTTGTACGAGCAGTACTTC
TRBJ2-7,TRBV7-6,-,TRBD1,CASSEDRGEQYF,TGTGCCAGCAGCGAGGACAGGGGCGAGCAGTACTTC
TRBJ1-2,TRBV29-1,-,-,CSVGGGTYGYTF,TGCAGCGTTGGGGGGGGGACTTATGGCTACACCTTC
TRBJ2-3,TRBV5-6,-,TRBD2,CASSREASPTDTQYF,TGTGCCAGCAGCCGGGAGGCATCCCCCACAGATACGCAGTATTTT
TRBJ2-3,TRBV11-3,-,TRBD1,CASSSPTGGNTDTQYF,TGTGCCAGCAGCTCACCGACAGGGGGAAACACAGATACGCAGTATTTT
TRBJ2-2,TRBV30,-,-,CAWTGNTGELFF,TGTGCCTGGACAGGGAACACCGGGGAGCTGTTTTTT
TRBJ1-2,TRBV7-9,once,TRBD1,CASSQDGTENNYGYTF,TGTGCCAGCAGCCAAGACGGGACAGAGAATAACTATGGCTACACCTTC
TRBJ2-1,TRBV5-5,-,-,CASSFVYNEQFF,TGTGCCAGCAGCTTCGTCTACAATGAGCAGTTCTTC
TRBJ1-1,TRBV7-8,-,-,CASAEGHRMNTEAFF,TGTGCCAGCGCCGAGGGACACCGCATGAACACTGAAGCTTTCTTT
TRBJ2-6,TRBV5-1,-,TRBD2,CASSLVAGTGANVLTF,TGCGCCAGCAGCTTGGTAGCGGGCACTGGGGCCAACGTCCTGACTTTC
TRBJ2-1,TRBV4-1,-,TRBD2,CASSHLLAGGSYNEQFF,TGCGCCAGCAGCCATCTGCTAGCGGGAGGTTCCTACAATGAGCAGTTCTTC
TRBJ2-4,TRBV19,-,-,CASSPWEAAKNIQYF,TGTGCCAGTAGTCCCTGGGAGGCAGCCAAAAACATTCAGTACTTC
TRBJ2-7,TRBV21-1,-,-,CASSTWTSGRNYEQYF,TGTGCCAGCAGCACTTGGACTAGCGGGAGGAACTACGAGCAGTACTTC
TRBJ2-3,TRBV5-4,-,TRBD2,CASSPLSGNADTQYF,TGTGCCAGCAGCCCCCTTAGCGGGAACGCAGATACGCAGTATTTT
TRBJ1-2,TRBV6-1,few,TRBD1,CASSGQGNRYGYTF,TGTGCCAGCAGTGGACAGGGCAACCGCTATGGCTACACCTTC
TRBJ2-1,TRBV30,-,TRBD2,CAWSGLAGMSYEQFF,TGTGCCTGGAGTGGACTAGCGGGAATGTCATATGAGCAGTTCTTC
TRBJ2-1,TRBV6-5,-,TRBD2,CASSWAGLAYNEQFF,TGTGCCAGCAGTTGGGCGGGACTAGCGTACAATGAGCAGTTCTTC
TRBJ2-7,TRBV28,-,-,CASSLVGYEQYF,TGTGCCAGCAGTTTAGTCGGCTACGAGCAGTACTTC
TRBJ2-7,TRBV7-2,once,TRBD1,CASSRDSYYEQYF,TGTGCCAGCAGTAGGGACAGCTACTACGAGCAGTACTTC
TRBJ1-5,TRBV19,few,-,CASSTFNQPQHF,TGTGCCAGTAGTACCTTTAATCAGCCCCAGCATTTT
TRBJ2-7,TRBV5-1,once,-,CASRPHPGSYEQYF,TGCGCCAGCAGGCCCCACCCGGGCTCCTACGAGCAGTACTTC
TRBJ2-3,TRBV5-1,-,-,CASSVGGRTTDTQYF,TGCGCCAGCAGCGTGGGGGGCCGAACCACAGATACGCAGTATTTT
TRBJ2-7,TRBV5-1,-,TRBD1,CASSTGQGNYEQYF,TGCGCCAGCAGCACGGGACAGGGTAACTACGAGCAGTACTTC
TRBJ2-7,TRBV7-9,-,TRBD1,CASSPRDRGYKQYF,TGTGCCAGCAGCCCCCGGGACAGGGGCTACAAGCAGTACTTC
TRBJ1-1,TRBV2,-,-,CAKSHSLNTEAFF,TGTGCCAAATCACATTCCCTGAACACTGAAGCTTTCTTT
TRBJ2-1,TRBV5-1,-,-,CASRLATGYNEQFF,TGCGCCAGCAGACTAGCTACAGGTTACAATGAGCAGTTCTTC
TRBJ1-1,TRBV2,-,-,CASSDPDRLRPANTEAFF,TGTGCCAGCAGTGACCCAGACAGGTTACGTCCCGCGAACACTGAAGCTTTCTTT
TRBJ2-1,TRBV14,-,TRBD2,CASNESPREGRYNEQFF,TGTGCCAGCAATGAAAGCCCTCGGGAGGGCCGCTACAATGAGCAGTTCTTC
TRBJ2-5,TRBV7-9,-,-,CASSLVRSWRDETGETQYF,TGTGCCAGCAGCTTAGTCCGGAGCTGGCGGGACGAAACCGGGGAGACCCAGTACTTC
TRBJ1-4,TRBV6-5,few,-,CASSYSSGGSEKLFF,TGTGCCAGCAGTTACTCGAGCGGCGGAAGCGAAAAACTGTTTTTT
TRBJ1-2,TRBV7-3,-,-,CASSPSQGLGYTF,TGTGCCAGCAGCCCCTCACAGGGCTTGGGCTACACCTTC
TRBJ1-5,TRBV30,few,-,CAWQTGNNQPQHF,TGTGCCTGGCAAACAGGAAACAATCAGCCCCAGCATTTT
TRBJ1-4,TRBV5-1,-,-,CASSFGARGRSTNEKLFF,TGCGCCAGCAGCTTTGGCGCCAGGGGCCGATCAACTAATGAAAAACTGTTTTTT
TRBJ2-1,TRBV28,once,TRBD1,CASRDRTYNEQFF,TGTGCCTCCCGGGACAGGACCTACAATGAGCAGTTCTTC
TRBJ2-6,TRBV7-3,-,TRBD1,CASSPDRVYGANVLTF,TGTGCCAGCAGCCCTGACAGGGTATATGGGGCCAACGTCCTGACTTTC
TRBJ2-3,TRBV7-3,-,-,CASSLGGNPTDTQYF,TGTGCCAGCAGCTTAGGCGGGAACCCCACAGATACGCAGTATTTT
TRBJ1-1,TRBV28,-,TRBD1,CASRLITGVEAFF,TGTGCCAGCAGGCTTATTACAGGGGTCGAAGCTTTCTTT
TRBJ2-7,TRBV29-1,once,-,CSVGQGMVYEQYF,TGCAGCGTTGGTCAGGGTATGGTCTACGAGCAGTACTTC
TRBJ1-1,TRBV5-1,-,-,CASSLRGSWDEAFF,TGCGCCAGCAGCCTCCGGGGGAGTTGGGATGAAGCTTTCTTT
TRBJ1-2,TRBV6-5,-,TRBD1,CASRTGTLGYTF,TGTGCCAGCCGGACAGGGACTCTTGGCTACACCTTC
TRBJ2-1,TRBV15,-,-,CATSSESYNEQFF,TGTGCCACCTCTAGCGAGAGTTACAATGAGCAGTTCTTC
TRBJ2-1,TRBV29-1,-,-,CSVRPSSYNEQFF,TGCAGCGTCAGGCCGAGCTCCTACAATGAGCAGTTCTTC
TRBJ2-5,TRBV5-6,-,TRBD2,CASRPTGGYVQETQYF,TGTGCCAGCAGACCCACGGGGGGGTATGTGCAGGAGACCCAGTACTTC
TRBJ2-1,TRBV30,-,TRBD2,CAWRIASGGPGQFF,TGTGCCTGGAGAATCGCTAGCGGGGGCCCAGGGCAGTTCTTC
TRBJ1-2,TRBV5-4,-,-,CASSLEINYGYAF,TGTGCCAGCAGCTTGGAGATCAACTATGGCTACGCCTTC
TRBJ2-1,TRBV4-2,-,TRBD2,CASSQRASASGTLPYNEQFF,TGTGCCAGCAGCCAAAGGGCCTCGGCTAGCGGGACGCTTCCTTACAATGAGCAGTTCTTC
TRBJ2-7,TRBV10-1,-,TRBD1,CASSAGTGGSYEQYF,TGCGCCAGCAGTGCTGGGACAGGGGGTTCCTACGAGCAGTACTTC
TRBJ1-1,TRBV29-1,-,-,CSVARTENTEAFF,TGCAGCGTAGCGAGGACAGAGAACACTGAAGCTTTCTTT
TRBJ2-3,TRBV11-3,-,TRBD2,CASSARLAGSTDTQYF,TGTGCCAGCAGCGCACGACTAGCGGGGAGCACAGATACGCAGTATTTT
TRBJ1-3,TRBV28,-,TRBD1,CASSSWTGVGNTIYF,TGTGCCAGCAGTTCTTGGACAGGGGTCGGGAACACCATATATTTT
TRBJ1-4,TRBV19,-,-,CASSIDRGDEKLFF,TGTGCCAGTAGTATAGACAGGGGAGACGAAAAACTGTTTTTT
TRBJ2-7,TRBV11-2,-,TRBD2,CASSSLAVPYEQYF,TGTGCCAGCAGCTCACTAGCGGTCCCCTACGAGCAGTACTTC
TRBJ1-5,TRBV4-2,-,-,CASSQTRTVGNQPQHF,TGTGCCAGCAGCCAAACCCGGACAGTCGGCAATCAGCCCCAGCATTTT